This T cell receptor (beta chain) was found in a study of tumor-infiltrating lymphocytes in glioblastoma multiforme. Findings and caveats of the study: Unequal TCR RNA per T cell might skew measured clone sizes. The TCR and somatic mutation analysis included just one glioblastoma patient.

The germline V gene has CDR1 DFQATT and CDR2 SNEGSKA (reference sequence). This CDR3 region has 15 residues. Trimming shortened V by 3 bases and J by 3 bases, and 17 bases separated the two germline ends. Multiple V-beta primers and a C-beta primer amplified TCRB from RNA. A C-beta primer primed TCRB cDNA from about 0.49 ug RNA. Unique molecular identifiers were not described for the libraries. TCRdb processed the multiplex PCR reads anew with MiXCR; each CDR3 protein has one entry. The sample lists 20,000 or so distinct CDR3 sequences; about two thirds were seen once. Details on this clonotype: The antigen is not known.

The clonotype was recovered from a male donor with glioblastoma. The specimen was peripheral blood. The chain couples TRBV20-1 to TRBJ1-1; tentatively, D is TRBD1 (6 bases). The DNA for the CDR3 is TGCAGTGCTAGCCCTCGGGGGCTTACCCACACTGAAGCTTTCTTT. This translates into CSASPRGLTHTEAFF.